These 30 T cell receptor beta chains came from one sample sequenced in a study of T cells in Graves' hyperthyroidism and ophthalmopathy. The source material, RNA transcripts, was used to amplify TCR beta CDR3 regions. In the first-round RT-PCR of the TCR CDR3, the HTBI primer set was used. TCRdb used MiXCR to reprocess the multiplex PCR reads, holding one entry per CDR3 protein. This sample has 490,000 or so distinct CDR3 sequences; about 20% occur once, and the top ten carry about 45%. Sequencing input: blood. The receptors were sampled from a man aged 40-55 years with Graves' ophthalmopathy.

Turning to this clonotype: A much larger clone differs by one base, so this may be a read error. The chain employs TRBV6-2 or TRBV6-3 and TRBJ2-1, with TRBD2 identical over 13 bases. This CDR3 region has 15 residues. Germline V gene data show CDR1 as MNHEY and CDR2 as SVGEGT. CDR3 coding DNA: TGTGCCTGCAGTTACCGTGGACTAGCGGGAGTGGAGCAGTTCTTC. Amino acid sequence: CACSYRGLAGVEQFF.

This clonotype was counted many times. This chain links TRBV27 with TRBJ2-1; 7 bases agree with TRBD2. CDR3 length equals 15 residues. Per the germline V gene, CDR1 is MNHEY and CDR2 is SMNVEV (reference sequence). With V trimmed by 8 bases and J by 6 bases, 13 bases remained unmatched. The CDR3 is CASAPALAEVNEQFF. Here the CDR3 DNA reads TGTGCCAGCGCCCCAGCGCTAGCGGAGGTCAATGAGCAGTTCTTC.

The V call is TRBV30, the J call TRBJ2-2, with D possibly TRBD1 on 6 matching bases. The length of the CDR3 is 15 residues. The germline gives CDR1 GTSNPN, CDR2 SVGIG (reference sequence). V lost 1 base to trimming and J lost 9 bases, with 18 bases between them. The CDR3 DNA sequence: TGTGCCTGGAGTGGATCGGGACATTTATTCCGGGAGCTGTTTTTT. Translating it yields CAWSGSGHLFRELFF.

The V gene is TRBV28, the J gene TRBJ2-1; 8 bases line up with TRBD2. CDR1 and CDR2 (germline): MDHEN, SYDVKM. Trimming took 1 base from V and 5 from J; bases not matched to a gene: 10. The CDR3 totals 17 residues. The CDR3: CASSLLASGSTNNEQFF. As DNA, the CDR3 is TGTGCCAGCAGTTTATTGGCTAGCGGGTCTACCAACAATGAGCAGTTCTTC.

This clonotype was found a few times. This chain joins TRBV20-1 and TRBJ2-1; D is possibly TRBD2 (6 bases). CDR1 and CDR2 (germline): DFQATT, SNEGSKA (reference sequence). Trimming pared 5 bases from V and 9 bases from J, leaving 14 bases between. The CDR3 sequence is 12 residues long. The CDR3 nucleotides read TGCAGTGCTCTGGGGGGAGGTCTTGAGCAGTTCTTC. Translated: CSALGGGLEQFF.

This clonotype was seen many times. V usage is TRBV20-1 and J usage is TRBJ2-3; the match to TRBD2 covers 8 bases. The CDR3 consists of 14 residues. The ends lost 3 bases at V and 5 bases at J; junction bases unmatched: 7. Per germline, CDR1 DFQATT and CDR2 SNEGSKA (reference sequence). DNA of the CDR3: TGCAGTGCTAGCGGGGGGGCCGGGAGAGATACGCAGTATTTT. Its protein is CSASGGAGRDTQYF.

The chain has TRBV24-1 and TRBJ2-1; D is possibly TRBD1 (6 bases). V lost 7 bases and J 3 bases, leaving 9 bases between the germline ends. Germline lookup yields CDR1 KGHDR and CDR2 SFDVKD. The CDR3 is made up of 13 amino acids. CDR3 in DNA: TGTGCCACCAGGCTGACAGGCTACAATGAGCAGTTCTTC. Its translation: CATRLTGYNEQFF.

The chain carries TRBV7-9 and TRBJ2-3, with D unresolved. This CDR3 comprises 14 residues. In germline, CDR1 is SEHNR, CDR2 FQNEAQ (reference sequence). Trimming took off 10 bases at V and 2 bases at J, with 16 bases between the two ends. The chain's CDR3 is CAITAEWNTDTQYF. CDR3 DNA: TGTGCCATCACAGCCGAGTGGAACACAGATACGCAGTATTTT.

The sample holds a few counts of this clonotype. This chain joins TRBV6-2 or TRBV6-3 and TRBJ1-1; D unresolved. Germline-derived CDR1 and CDR2 are MNHEY and SVGEGT. V dropped 8 bases and J dropped 5 bases, with 9 bases sitting between them. This CDR3 is 11 amino acids long. In nucleotides, the CDR3 is TGTGCCAGCGGAACGGGAACTGAAGCTTTCTTT. Amino acid sequence: CASGTGTEAFF.

J is TRBJ2-1 and V is TRBV27, with TRBD2 matching 16 bases. With V trimmed by 6 bases and J by 8 bases, 4 bases remained unmatched. There are 15 residues in the CDR3. Germline lookup yields CDR1 MNHEY and CDR2 SMNVEV (reference sequence). In DNA, the CDR3 is TGTGCCAGCAGACCGGGACTAGCGGGAGGGGATGAGCAGTTCTTC. This codes for CASRPGLAGGDEQFF.

This clonotype was observed a handful of times. The V call is TRBV5-1, the J call TRBJ2-7, with 8 bases fitting TRBD1. Germline CDR1 is SGHRS and CDR2 is YFSETQ. The junction had 4 bases not matched to a gene; V was cut back by 2 bases and J by 3 bases. There are 14 residues in the CDR3. The CDR3 reads CASSLTGGFYEQYF. The CDR3 DNA reads as TGCGCCAGCAGCTTAACAGGGGGATTCTACGAGCAGTACTTC.

This clonotype was observed a few times. The V gene is TRBV20-1, the J gene TRBJ2-7; D gene ambiguous. Germline loops: CDR1 DFQATT, CDR2 SNEGSKA (reference sequence). The CDR3 contains 12 residues. Trimming pared 3 bases from V and 1 base from J, leaving 7 bases between. CDR3 in DNA: TGCAGTGCTAGCGAACAATCCTACGAGCAGTACTTC. Translated: CSASEQSYEQYF.

This clonotype was detected once. V and J are TRBV7-2 and TRBJ2-1, with D possibly TRBD2 on 6 matching bases. Germline V gene data show CDR1 as SGHTA and CDR2 as FQGNSA. The CDR3 is 17 amino acids. V lost 6 bases and J 0 bases, leaving 18 bases between the germline ends. CDR3 protein: CASRLKFRGSSYNEQFF. In DNA form, the CDR3 reads TGTGCCAGCAGGTTAAAATTCCGGGGGAGCTCCTACAATGAGCAGTTCTTC.

This clonotype turned up a few times. The chain links TRBV9 to TRBJ2-1; 11 nucleotides match TRBD1. Germline V gives CDR1 SGDLS, CDR2 YYNGEE. Germline trimming cut 0 bases from V and 8 bases from J; bases unmatched to any gene: 7. The CDR3 loop spans 16 amino acids. The CDR3 protein is CASSVGGTGGGDEQFF. CDR3 sequence (DNA): TGTGCCAGCAGCGTAGGGGGGACAGGGGGTGGGGATGAGCAGTTCTTC.

The chain joins TRBV19 to TRBJ2-5; D may be TRBD1 (6 bases). Germline CDR1 reads LNHDA; CDR2 reads SQIVND (reference sequence). Between the trimmed V and J ends, which lost 2 bases and 3 bases, there was a span of 16 bases. The CDR3 has 16 amino acids. The CDR3 region has the DNA TGTGCCAGTAGTATAAGGGGACACGCTAAAGAAGAGACCCAGTACTTC. It translates to CASSIRGHAKEETQYF. Using reference TRBV19 and TRBJ2-5 for the parts outside the CDR3, the full variable domain is DGGITQSPKYLFRKEGQNVTLSCEQNLNHDAMYWYRQDPGQGLRLIYYSQIVNDFQKGDIAEGYSVSREKKESFPLTVTSAQKNPTAFYLCASSIRGHAKEETQYFGPGTRLLVL.

The chain employs TRBV5-8 and TRBJ1-3; a weak D match, TRBD1 (5 bases). From germline, CDR1 is SGHTS and CDR2 YDEGEE. CDR3 length equals 15 residues. With 3 bases removed from V and 0 bases from J, the gap between germline ends came to 10 bases. The CDR3 loop reads CASSSGTNSGNTIYF. For the CDR3, the DNA is TGTGCCAGCAGCTCCGGGACTAACTCTGGAAACACCATATATTTT.

This clonotype came up many times. This chain's CDR3 is CASSFRQGNEQFF. In DNA, the CDR3 is TGTGCCAGCAGTTTCCGGCAGGGTAATGAGCAGTTCTTC. The chain combines TRBV12-3 or TRBV12-4 with TRBJ2-1, with D maybe TRBD1 (5 bases). This CDR3 is 13 amino acids long. Trimming took 3 bases from V and 7 from J, leaving 10 bases between them.

Concerning this clonotype: Since a much larger clone is just one base distant, this may be a read error. The chain employs TRBV3-1 and TRBJ2-3; no definite D call. Germline CDR1 LGHDT, CDR2 YNNKEL (reference sequence). The CDR3 has 15 residues. The CDR3 is CASSQVLGIGDMQYF. CDR3 coding DNA: TGTGCCAGCAGCCAAGTGTTAGGGATCGGAGATATGCAGTATTTT.

The chain recombines TRBV7-9 with TRBJ1-3, with TRBD1 as a possible D gene (6 bases). V was cut by 5 bases and J by 3 bases, with 14 bases left in between. The CDR3 consists of 15 residues. Per germline, CDR1 SEHNR and CDR2 FQNEAQ (reference sequence). The CDR3 sequence: CASSPTWDNGNTIYF. As DNA, the CDR3 is TGTGCCAGCAGCCCAACCTGGGACAATGGAAACACCATATATTTT.

This chain connects TRBV12-3 or TRBV12-4 to TRBJ2-7; TRBD1 agrees at 7 bases. Trimming at V came to 3 bases and at J to 2 bases, leaving 4 bases not matched to a gene. This CDR3 has 14 residues. CDR3 residues: CASSFWDSTYEQYF. CDR3 coding DNA: TGTGCCAGCAGTTTTTGGGACAGCACCTACGAGCAGTACTTC.

The sample holds one count of this clonotype. The rearrangement joins TRBV19 to TRBJ2-2, with D maybe TRBD2 (6 bases). This CDR3 comprises 17 residues. Germline V CDR1 and CDR2: LNHDA, SQIVND (reference sequence). The ends were cut back, 5 bases at V and 7 bases at J, with 23 bases in the middle. The CDR3 DNA is TGTGCCAGTAGTCTGGGATTAAGGGGAGGAATGAGCGGGGAGCTGTTTTTT. Protein: CASSLGLRGGMSGELFF.

The genes are TRBV4-1 and TRBJ2-6; the D is unclear. Trimming stripped 2 bases from V and 0 bases from J, with 8 bases between. This CDR3 contains 16 residues. Germline CDR1 is MGHRA and CDR2 is YSYEKL. The CDR3 here is CASSQTMGSGANVLTF. The CDR3 nucleotides read TGCGCCAGCAGCCAAACCATGGGCTCTGGGGCCAACGTCCTGACTTTC.

This clonotype was seen once. The J gene is TRBJ1-4, the V gene TRBV5-1, with 9 positions matching TRBD1. After removal of 3 bases from V and 2 bases from J, the junction contained 8 bases not matched to a gene. From germline, CDR1 is SGHRS and CDR2 YFSETQ. CDR3 length equals 17 residues. CDR3 nucleotides: TGCGCCAGCAGCTATACAGGGGGCGCGGGTACTAATGAAAAACTGTTTTTT. Protein product: CASSYTGGAGTNEKLFF. The full variable domain, with the rest looked up from reference TRBV5-1 and TRBJ1-4, is KAGVTQTPRYLIKTRGQQVTLSCSPISGHRSVSWYQQTPGQGLQFLFEYFSETQRNKGNFPGRFSGRQFSNSRSEMNVSTLELGDSALYLCASSYTGGAGTNEKLFFGSGTQLSVL.

This chain joins TRBV5-1 and TRBJ2-5; 8 bases align to TRBD1. There are 17 residues in the CDR3. V was clipped by 0 bases and J by 2 bases; unmatched bases: 9. Germline loops: CDR1 SGHRS, CDR2 YFSETQ. The CDR3 protein is CASSLGGTGSSQETQYF. Written as DNA, the CDR3 is TGCGCCAGCAGCTTGGGGGGGACAGGATCCAGTCAAGAGACCCAGTACTTC.

This clonotype was recorded at least ten times. This sequence joins TRBV28 and TRBJ2-7, with TRBD2 as a possible D gene (6 bases). The V gene lost 6 bases and the J gene lost 0 bases, with 15 bases spanning the gap. Germline CDR1 MDHEN, CDR2 SYDVKM. This CDR3 comprises 15 residues. The CDR3 coding sequence is TGTGCCAGCAGCCCGGGAGCCCTCATCTCCTACGAGCAGTACTTC. Translating it yields CASSPGALISYEQYF. The entire variable domain, with the rest obtained from reference TRBV28 and TRBJ2-7, is as follows: DVKVTQSSRYLVKRTGEKVFLECVQDMDHENMFWYRQDPGLGLRLIYFSYDVKMKEKGDIPEGYSVSREKKERFSLILESASTNQTSMYLCASSPGALISYEQYFGPGTRLTVT.

This clonotype was detected only a few times. The chain couples TRBV7-9 to TRBJ2-1, with 7 bases fitting TRBD1. Unmatched junction bases numbered 11, after V lost 5 bases and J lost 7 bases. CDR1 SEHNR and CDR2 FQNEAQ come from the germline V gene (reference sequence). The CDR3 consists of 15 residues. CDR3 DNA: TGTGCCAGCAGCATGAGAGGGGGCCGGAAAAATGAGCAGTTCTTC. This codes for CASSMRGGRKNEQFF.

This clonotype was recorded at least ten times. The gene calls are TRBV11-2 and TRBJ2-5, with a possible D match to TRBD2 (6 bases). The ends were cut back, 5 bases at V and 3 bases at J, with 10 bases in the middle. The CDR3 consists of 13 residues. Germline CDR1 is SGHAT and CDR2 is FQNNGV. CDR3 residues: CASSGGAEETQYF. The DNA of the CDR3 is TGTGCCAGCAGCGGAGGGGCGGAAGAGACCCAGTACTTC.

The CDR3 bases are TGTGCCAGCATGATAAGGGGGACCTACAATGAGCAGTTCTTC. Its protein is CASMIRGTYNEQFF. The rearrangement joins TRBV27 to TRBJ2-1; D may be TRBD1 (6 bases). CDR1 is MNHEY, CDR2 SMNVEV, per germline (reference sequence). The CDR3 has 14 amino acids. Trimming removed 7 bases from V and 2 bases from J, with 12 bases in between.

The chain joins TRBV5-1 to TRBJ2-1; 7 bases match TRBD2. Germline V lookup: CDR1 SGHRS, CDR2 YFSETQ. The trim removed 6 bases at V and 3 bases at J, leaving 15 bases unmatched. This CDR3 is built from 17 residues. CDR3 DNA: TGCGCCAGCAACACCGGAACGGGGGGTCTAAGCTACAATGAGCAGTTCTTC. Translated, it gives CASNTGTGGLSYNEQFF.

The chain recombines TRBV5-1 with TRBJ2-1, with 8 positions matching TRBD2. The germline CDR1 and CDR2 sequences are SGHRS and YFSETQ. This CDR3 is built from 20 residues. Germline trimming cut 0 bases from V and 5 bases from J; bases unmatched to any gene: 19. In DNA form, the CDR3 reads TGCGCCAGCAGCTTGGCCGGTCTAGCGGGCGTCACCCACCTAAACAATGAGCAGTTCTTC. This encodes CASSLAGLAGVTHLNNEQFF.